This is a list of T cell receptor beta chains from one sample in a study of patients and donors after allogeneic stem cell transplantation. From the RT-PCR reads, TCRdb called clonotypes with MiXCR, one entry per CDR3 protein. This sample has approximately 150,000 distinct CDR3 sequences, with approximately 28% found just once. Sequencing was performed on blood, either unsorted or a sorted T cell fraction (not recorded which). The source is a human donor who was either an allogeneic HSCT recipient or a stem cell or donor lymphocyte infusion donor (not recorded which). It is not recorded whose cells these are; they may come from a transplant donor. Each CDR3 is given without its conserved first and last residue. Fields, in order: CDR3 length, J gene, V gene, D gene, CDR3 protein. D genes are given only for firm matches.

12,TRBJ1-5,TRBV18,-,ASSHRDRNQPQH
13,TRBJ2-1,TRBV20-1,TRBD2,SAPDWASGRYEQF
16,TRBJ1-5,TRBV27,-,ASSLTKQSLVSNQPQH
14,TRBJ2-2,TRBV7-6,TRBD2,ASSRSGRATTGELF
11,TRBJ1-6,TRBV2,-,ASSTNDGSPLH
13,TRBJ2-1,TRBV6-2/TRBV6-3,-,ASRRSGTSYNEQF
13,TRBJ1-4,TRBV5-1,-,ASSLNWAPNEKLF
14,TRBJ2-7,TRBV27,TRBD2,ASSIRGLAGSYEQY
12,TRBJ1-3,TRBV12-3/TRBV12-4,-,ASRTDISGNTIY
14,TRBJ2-1,TRBV5-1,-,ASSPRLMSSYNEQF
11,TRBJ1-1,TRBV14,-,ASSQDRGGRAF
10,TRBJ2-7,TRBV12-3/TRBV12-4,-,ASSRLAYEQY
13,TRBJ1-2,TRBV29-1,-,SVVLTDSKNYGYT
11,TRBJ2-1,TRBV12-3/TRBV12-4,-,ASSLLPGRGNL
17,TRBJ2-1,TRBV7-2,TRBD2,ASSLEGNVGGPSYNEQF
12,TRBJ1-5,TRBV28,-,ASSLDQGNQPQH
15,TRBJ1-5,TRBV6-2/TRBV6-3,-,ASSYAGRGGWELPQH
18,TRBJ2-6,TRBV2,TRBD1,ASSTRLTGTGAFGANVLT
13,TRBJ2-1,TRBV10-3,TRBD2,AIREREESYNEQF
12,TRBJ2-7,TRBV14,TRBD2,ASSLGGSWYEQY
13,TRBJ2-6,TRBV4-2,-,ASSRLAAGANVLT
12,TRBJ2-2,TRBV7-9,-,ASSPHSNTGELF
14,TRBJ1-2,TRBV12-3/TRBV12-4,-,ASSLYGDKPNYGYT
12,TRBJ2-3,TRBV4-3,-,ASSQEPSTDTQY
14,TRBJ1-6,TRBV27,-,ASSVSSPAYNSPLH
17,TRBJ2-7,TRBV3-2,-,ASSQGWLGLAGGGYEQY
12,TRBJ1-6,TRBV20-1,-,SFLRSSYNSPLH